The clone carrying this T cell receptor beta chain was seen many times. Unmatched junction bases numbered 4, after V lost 0 bases and J lost 4 bases. Per the germline V gene, CDR1 is MNHEY and CDR2 is SVGAGI. This CDR3 has 16 residues. Orbital computed tomography and thyroid ultrasound, together with serum TRAb and thyroxine and clinical symptoms, were used for diagnoses. This sample is drawn from a study of T cells in Graves' hyperthyroidism and ophthalmopathy. Using RNA transcripts as the source, TCR beta CDR3 regions were amplified. The primer set for the first-round RT-PCR of the TCR CDR3 was HTBI. Each CDR3 protein is one row after TCRdb ran MiXCR on the multiplex PCR reads. Seen here are a few hundred thousand distinct CDR3 sequences, just under 15% observed once, and the top ten hold approximately 32%.

Sequencing was carried out using blood. The genes are TRBV6-5 and TRBJ2-7, with 12 bases fitting TRBD2. The TCR sequence derives from a woman in her 30s with Graves' hyperthyroidism. The CDR3 is CASSYSSSGRGYEQYF. The CDR3 DNA sequence: TGTGCCAGCAGTTACTCGTCTAGCGGGAGGGGGTACGAGCAGTACTTC.